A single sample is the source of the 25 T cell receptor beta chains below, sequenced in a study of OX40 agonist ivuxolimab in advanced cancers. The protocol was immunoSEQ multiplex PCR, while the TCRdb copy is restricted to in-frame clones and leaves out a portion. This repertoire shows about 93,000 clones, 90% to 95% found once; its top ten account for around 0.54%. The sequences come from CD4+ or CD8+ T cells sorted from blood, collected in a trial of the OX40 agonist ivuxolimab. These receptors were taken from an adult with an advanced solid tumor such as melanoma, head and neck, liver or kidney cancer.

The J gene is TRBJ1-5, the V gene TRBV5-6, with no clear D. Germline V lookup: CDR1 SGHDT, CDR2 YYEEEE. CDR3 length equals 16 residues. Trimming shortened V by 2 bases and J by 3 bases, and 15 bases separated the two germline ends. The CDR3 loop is CASSFGRLGDNQPQHF. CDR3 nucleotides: TGTGCCAGCAGCTTTGGGCGGCTCGGGGACAATCAGCCCCAGCATTTT.

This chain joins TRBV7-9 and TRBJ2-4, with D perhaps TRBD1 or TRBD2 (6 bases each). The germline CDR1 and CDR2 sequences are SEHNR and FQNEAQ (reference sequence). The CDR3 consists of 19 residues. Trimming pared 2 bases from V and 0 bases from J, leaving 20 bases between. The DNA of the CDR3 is TGTGCCAGCAGCTTATCTACTCAACTCGGGGGCCTAGCCAAAAACATTCAGTACTTC. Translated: CASSLSTQLGGLAKNIQYF. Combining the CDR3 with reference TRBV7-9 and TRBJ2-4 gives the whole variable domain DTGVSQNPRHKITKRGQNVTFRCDPISEHNRLYWYRQTLGQGPEFLTYFQNEAQLEKSRLLSDRFSAERPKGSFSTLEIQRTEQGDSAMYLCASSLSTQLGGLAKNIQYFGAGTRLSVL.

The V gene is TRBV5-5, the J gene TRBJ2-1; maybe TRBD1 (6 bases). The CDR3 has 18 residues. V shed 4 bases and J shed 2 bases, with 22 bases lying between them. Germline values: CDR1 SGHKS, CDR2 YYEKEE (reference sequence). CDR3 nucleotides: TGTGCCAGCAGCGGCGTCGCCTTAGGGGGAGCCGCCTACAATGAGCAGTTCTTC. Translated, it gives CASSGVALGGAAYNEQFF.

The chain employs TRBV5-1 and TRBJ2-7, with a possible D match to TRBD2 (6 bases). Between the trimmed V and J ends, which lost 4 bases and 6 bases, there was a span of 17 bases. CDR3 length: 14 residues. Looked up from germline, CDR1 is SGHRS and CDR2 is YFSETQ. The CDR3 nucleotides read TGCGCCAGCAGCCGCCCGGGACTCCCGAGCGAGCAGTACTTC. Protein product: CASSRPGLPSEQYF. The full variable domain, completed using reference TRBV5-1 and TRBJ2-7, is KAGVTQTPRYLIKTRGQQVTLSCSPISGHRSVSWYQQTPGQGLQFLFEYFSETQRNKGNFPGRFSGRQFSNSRSEMNVSTLELGDSALYLCASSRPGLPSEQYFGPGTRLTVT.

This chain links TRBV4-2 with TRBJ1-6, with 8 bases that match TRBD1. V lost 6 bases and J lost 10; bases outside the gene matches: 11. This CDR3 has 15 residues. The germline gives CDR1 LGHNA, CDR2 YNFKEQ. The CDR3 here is CASSPGQGIGSPLHF. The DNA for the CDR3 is TGTGCCAGCAGTCCCGGACAGGGAATAGGCTCACCCCTCCACTTT.

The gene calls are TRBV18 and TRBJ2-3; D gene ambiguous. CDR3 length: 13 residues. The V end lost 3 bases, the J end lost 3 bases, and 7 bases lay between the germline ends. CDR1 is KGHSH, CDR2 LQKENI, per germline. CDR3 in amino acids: CASSPPMTDTQYF. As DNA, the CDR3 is TGTGCCAGCTCACCGCCCATGACAGATACGCAGTATTTT.

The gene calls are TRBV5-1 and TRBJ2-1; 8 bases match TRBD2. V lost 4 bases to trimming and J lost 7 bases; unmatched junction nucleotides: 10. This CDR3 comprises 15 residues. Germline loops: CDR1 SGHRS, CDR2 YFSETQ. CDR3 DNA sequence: TGCGCCAGCAGCCCGGGGGGACTAGGTATAAATGAGCAGTTCTTC. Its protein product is CASSPGGLGINEQFF.

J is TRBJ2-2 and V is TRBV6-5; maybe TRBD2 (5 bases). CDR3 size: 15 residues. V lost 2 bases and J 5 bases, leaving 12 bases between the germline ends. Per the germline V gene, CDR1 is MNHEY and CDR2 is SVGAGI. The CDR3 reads CASSYRAVGTGELFF. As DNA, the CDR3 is TGTGCCAGCAGTTACCGAGCGGTCGGGACCGGGGAGCTGTTTTTT.

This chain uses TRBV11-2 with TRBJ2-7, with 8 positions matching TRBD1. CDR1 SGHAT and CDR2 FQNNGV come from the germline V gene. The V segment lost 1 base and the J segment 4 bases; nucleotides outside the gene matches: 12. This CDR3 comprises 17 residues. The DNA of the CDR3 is TGTGCCAGCAGCTTAGCTCTAGACAGGGGAGAAGGTTACGAGCAGTACTTC. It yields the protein CASSLALDRGEGYEQYF.

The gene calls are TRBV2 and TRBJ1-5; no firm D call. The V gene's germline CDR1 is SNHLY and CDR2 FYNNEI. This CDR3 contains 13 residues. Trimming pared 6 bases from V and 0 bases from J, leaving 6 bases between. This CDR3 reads CASREYSNQPQHF. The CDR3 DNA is TGTGCCAGCAGGGAGTATAGCAATCAGCCCCAGCATTTT.

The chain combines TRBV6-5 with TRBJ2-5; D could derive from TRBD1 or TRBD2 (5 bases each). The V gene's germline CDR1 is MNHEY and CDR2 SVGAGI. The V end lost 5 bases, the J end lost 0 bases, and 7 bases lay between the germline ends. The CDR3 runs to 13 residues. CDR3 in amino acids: CASSGGHQETQYF. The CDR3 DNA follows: TGTGCCAGCAGTGGGGGACACCAAGAGACCCAGTACTTC.

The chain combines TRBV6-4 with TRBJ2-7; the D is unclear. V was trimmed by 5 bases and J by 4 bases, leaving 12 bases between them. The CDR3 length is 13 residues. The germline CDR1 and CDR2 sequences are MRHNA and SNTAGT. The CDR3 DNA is TGTGCCAGCAGTTTCGAAGACGGATACGAGCAGTACTTC. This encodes CASSFEDGYEQYF.

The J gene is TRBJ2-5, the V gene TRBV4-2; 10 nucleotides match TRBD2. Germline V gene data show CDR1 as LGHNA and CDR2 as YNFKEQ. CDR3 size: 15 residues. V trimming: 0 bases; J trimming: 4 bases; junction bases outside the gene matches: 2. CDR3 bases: TGTGCCAGCAGCCAAGAAGGACTAGCGGCAGAGACCCAGTACTTC. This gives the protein CASSQEGLAAETQYF.

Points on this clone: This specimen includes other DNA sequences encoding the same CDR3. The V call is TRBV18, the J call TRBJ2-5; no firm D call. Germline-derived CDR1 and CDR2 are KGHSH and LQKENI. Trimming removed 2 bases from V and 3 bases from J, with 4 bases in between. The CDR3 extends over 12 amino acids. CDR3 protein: CASSPTEETQYF. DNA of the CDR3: TGTGCCAGCTCACCAACAGAAGAGACCCAGTACTTC.

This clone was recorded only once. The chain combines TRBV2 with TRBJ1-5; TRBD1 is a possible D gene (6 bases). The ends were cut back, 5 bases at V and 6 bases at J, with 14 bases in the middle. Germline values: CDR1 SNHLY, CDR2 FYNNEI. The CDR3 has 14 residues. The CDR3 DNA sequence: TGTGCCAGCAGTTCCGGGACACAGTTTCAGCCCCAGCATTTT. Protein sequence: CASSSGTQFQPQHF.

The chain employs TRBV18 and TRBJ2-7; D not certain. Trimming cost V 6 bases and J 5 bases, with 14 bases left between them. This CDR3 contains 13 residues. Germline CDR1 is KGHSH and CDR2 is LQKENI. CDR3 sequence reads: CASSSQDGHEQYF. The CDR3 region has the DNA TGTGCCAGCTCCTCCCAGGACGGCCACGAGCAGTACTTC.

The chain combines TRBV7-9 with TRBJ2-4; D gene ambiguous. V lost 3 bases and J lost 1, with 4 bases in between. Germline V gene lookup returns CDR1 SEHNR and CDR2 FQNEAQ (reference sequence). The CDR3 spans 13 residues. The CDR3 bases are TGTGCCAGCAGCTTTGGGGCCAAAAACATTCAGTACTTC. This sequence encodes CASSFGAKNIQYF. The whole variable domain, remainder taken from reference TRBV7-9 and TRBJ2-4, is DTGVSQNPRHKITKRGQNVTFRCDPISEHNRLYWYRQTLGQGPEFLTYFQNEAQLEKSRLLSDRFSAERPKGSFSTLEIQRTEQGDSAMYLCASSFGAKNIQYFGAGTRLSVL.

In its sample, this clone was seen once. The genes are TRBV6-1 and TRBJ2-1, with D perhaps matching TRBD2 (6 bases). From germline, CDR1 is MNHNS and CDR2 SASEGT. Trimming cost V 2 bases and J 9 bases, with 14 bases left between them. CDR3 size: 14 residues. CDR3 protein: CASSEHPGLGEQFF. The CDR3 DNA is TGTGCCAGCAGTGAACATCCGGGACTGGGTGAGCAGTTCTTC.

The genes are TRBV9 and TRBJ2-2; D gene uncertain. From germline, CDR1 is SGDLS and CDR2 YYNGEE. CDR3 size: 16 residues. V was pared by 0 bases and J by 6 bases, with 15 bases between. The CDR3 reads CASSVATGSPPGELFF. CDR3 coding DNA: TGTGCCAGCAGCGTAGCTACCGGGTCCCCACCCGGGGAGCTGTTTTTT.

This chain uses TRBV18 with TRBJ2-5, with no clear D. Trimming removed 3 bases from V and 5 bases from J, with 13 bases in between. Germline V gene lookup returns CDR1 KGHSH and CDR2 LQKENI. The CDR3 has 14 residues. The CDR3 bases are TGTGCCAGCTCACCTAGCTTTTTAGTTGAGACCCAGTACTTC. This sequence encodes CASSPSFLVETQYF.

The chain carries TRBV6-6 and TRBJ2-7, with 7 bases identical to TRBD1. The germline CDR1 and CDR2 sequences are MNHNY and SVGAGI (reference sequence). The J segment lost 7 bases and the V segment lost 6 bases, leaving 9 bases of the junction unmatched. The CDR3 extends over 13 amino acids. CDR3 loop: CASRTRDSAEQYF. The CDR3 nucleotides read TGTGCCAGCAGAACCCGGGACAGCGCGGAGCAGTACTTC.

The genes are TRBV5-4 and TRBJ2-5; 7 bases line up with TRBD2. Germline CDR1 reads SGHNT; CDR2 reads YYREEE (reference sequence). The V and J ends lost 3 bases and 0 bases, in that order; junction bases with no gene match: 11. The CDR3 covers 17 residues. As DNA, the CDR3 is TGTGCCAGCAGCTCGACCCGACTAGCCCCGTACCAAGAGACCCAGTACTTC. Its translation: CASSSTRLAPYQETQYF. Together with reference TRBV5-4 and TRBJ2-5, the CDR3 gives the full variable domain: ETGVTQSPTHLIKTRGQQVTLRCSSQSGHNTVSWYQQALGQGPQFIFQYYREEENGRGNFPPRFSGLQFPNYSSELNVNALELDDSALYLCASSSTRLAPYQETQYFGPGTRLLVL.

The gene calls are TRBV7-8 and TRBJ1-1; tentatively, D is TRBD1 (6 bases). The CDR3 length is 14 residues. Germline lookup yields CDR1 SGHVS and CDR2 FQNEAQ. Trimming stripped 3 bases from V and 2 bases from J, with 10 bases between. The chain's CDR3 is CASSLPGANTEAFF. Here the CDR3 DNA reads TGTGCCAGCAGCTTGCCGGGGGCTAACACTGAAGCTTTCTTT.

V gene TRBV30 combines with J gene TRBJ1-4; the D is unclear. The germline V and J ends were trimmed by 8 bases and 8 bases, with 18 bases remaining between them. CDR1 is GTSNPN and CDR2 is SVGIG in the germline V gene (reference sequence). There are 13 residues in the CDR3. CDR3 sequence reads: CATSLRVGEKLFF. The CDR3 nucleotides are TGTGCCACCTCCCTCCGGGTTGGCGAAAAACTGTTTTTT.

The CDR3 region has the DNA TGTGCCAGCAGCTTTCGGTTAGCGGGGGACGGGGAGACCCAGTACTTC. Amino acid sequence: CASSFRLAGDGETQYF. The chain combines TRBV5-5 with TRBJ2-5; 9 bases line up with TRBD2. V shed 2 bases and J 5 bases; nucleotides not matched to a gene: 10. This CDR3 is 16 amino acids long. Germline V lookup: CDR1 SGHKS, CDR2 YYEKEE (reference sequence). The full variable domain, its missing parts supplied by reference TRBV5-5 and TRBJ2-5, is DAGVTQSPTHLIKTRGQQVTLRCSPISGHKSVSWYQQVLGQGPQFIFQYYEKEERGRGNFPDRFSARQFPNYSSELNVNALLLGDSALYLCASSFRLAGDGETQYFGPGTRLLVL.